Below, 20 T cell receptor beta chains from the same sample are listed, as sequenced in a study of cytomegalovirus exposure and HLA in healthy donors. PCR used 60 Vbeta primers and 13 Jbeta primers. Profiling relied on immunoSEQ multiplex PCR, and the TCRdb table lists in-frame clones only, not all of them. The table has about 120,000 clones, over 60% seen once. Sequenced material: PBMCs. The origin of the receptors is a woman aged 18-29 years in good health and CMV-seropositive.

The CDR3: CASSYAGGAGNTIYF. In DNA form, the CDR3 reads TGTGCCAGCAGCTACGCAGGGGGCGCCGGAAACACCATATATTTT. This chain connects TRBV11-2 to TRBJ1-3; 8 nucleotides align to TRBD1. Germline-derived CDR1 and CDR2 are SGHAT and FQNNGV. V shed 4 bases, J shed 4 bases, and the junction held 6 bases outside the gene matches. CDR3 length: 15 residues.

V usage is TRBV7-2 and J usage is TRBJ2-1; D is undetermined. Trimming stripped 5 bases from V and 7 bases from J, with 9 bases between. The CDR3 extends over 12 amino acids. In germline, CDR1 is SGHTA, CDR2 FQGNSA. For the CDR3, the DNA is TGTGCCAGCAGCCCCCAGAGGAATGAGCAGTTCTTC. Its translation is CASSPQRNEQFF.

The chain recombines TRBV29-1 with TRBJ2-5; 8 nucleotides align to TRBD1. Unmatched junction bases numbered 16, after V lost 7 bases and J lost 0 bases. The CDR3 extends over 17 amino acids. CDR1 SQVTM and CDR2 ANQGSEA come from the germline V gene. The CDR3: CSDRTGRRLRHQETQYF. CDR3 DNA sequence: TGCAGCGACCGGACAGGGAGGAGGTTAAGGCACCAAGAGACCCAGTACTTC.

The count of this clone is one. The chain has TRBV10-3 and TRBJ2-5; 9 bases fit TRBD1. The CDR3 sequence is 16 residues long. From germline, CDR1 is ENHRY and CDR2 SYGVKD. V was pared by 4 bases and J by 5 bases, with 11 bases of the junction left unmatched. This CDR3 reads CAISAYLGQGGETQYF. CDR3 nucleotides: TGTGCCATCAGTGCCTACCTGGGACAGGGCGGGGAGACCCAGTACTTC.

The CDR3 is CASSSGTGGVSGNTIYF. CDR3 sequence (DNA): TGCGCCAGCAGCTCTGGGACAGGGGGTGTCTCTGGAAACACCATATATTTT. The genes are TRBV5-1 and TRBJ1-3; 11 bases are shared with TRBD1. The length of the CDR3 is 17 residues. From germline, CDR1 is SGHRS and CDR2 YFSETQ. V was pared by 3 bases and J by 0 bases, with 5 bases of the junction left unmatched.

The rearrangement joins TRBV6-5 to TRBJ2-1; TRBD2 matches at 10 bases. The V and J ends lost 0 bases and 6 bases, in that order; junction bases with no gene match: 5. The V gene's germline CDR1 is MNHEY and CDR2 SVGAGI. This CDR3 contains 16 residues. The CDR3 spells CASSYSSGTSANEQFF. In DNA, the CDR3 is TGTGCCAGCAGTTACTCGTCCGGGACTAGCGCCAATGAGCAGTTCTTC.

V usage is TRBV5-1 and J usage is TRBJ2-1; no clear D. V dropped 0 bases and J dropped 16 bases, with 14 bases sitting between them. Germline CDR1 SGHRS, CDR2 YFSETQ. CDR3 length: 12 amino acids. The CDR3 sequence: CASSLDQRSPFF. The DNA for the CDR3 is TGCGCCAGCAGCTTGGATCAGCGATCCCCTTTCTTC.

The rearrangement links TRBV6-5 to TRBJ2-2, with TRBD1 identical over 8 bases. J gave up 6 bases and V 4 bases, and 10 bases lay outside the gene matches. The V gene's germline CDR1 is MNHEY and CDR2 SVGAGI. This CDR3 region has 16 residues. DNA for the CDR3: TGTGCCAGCAGTTCTCCCGGGACAGGTAGGGCCGGGGAGCTGTTTTTT. Encoded protein: CASSSPGTGRAGELFF.

The chain couples TRBV28 to TRBJ2-5; 10 positions agree with TRBD2. Trimming at V came to 4 bases and at J to 2 bases, leaving 4 bases not matched to a gene. The CDR3 has 15 residues. Germline assignment: CDR1 MDHEN and CDR2 SYDVKM. For the CDR3, the DNA is TGTGCCAGCAGTTCGGCACTAGCGGGGCAAGAGACCCAGTACTTC. As protein: CASSSALAGQETQYF.

This clone was detected only a few times. The chain recombines TRBV19 with TRBJ1-1, with a possible D match to TRBD1 (5 bases). Germline values: CDR1 LNHDA, CDR2 SQIVND (reference sequence). V was clipped by 8 bases and J by 2 bases, with 15 bases between them. This CDR3 comprises 14 residues. CDR3 loop: CASALGRGNTEAFF. The CDR3 nucleotides are TGTGCCAGTGCCCTTGGAAGGGGAAACACTGAAGCTTTCTTT.

This chain uses TRBV2 with TRBJ1-2, with 8 bases identical to TRBD1. The CDR3 spans 15 residues. V was clipped by 0 bases and J by 6 bases; unmatched bases: 6. Per germline, CDR1 SNHLY and CDR2 FYNNEI. This chain's CDR3 is CASSEATWTGNGYTF. The CDR3 bases are TGTGCCAGCAGTGAAGCAACCTGGACAGGGAATGGCTACACCTTC.

This rearrangement joins TRBV6-1 to TRBJ2-2; TRBD1 aligns across 8 bases. After removal of 6 bases from V and 8 bases from J, the junction contained 8 bases not matched to a gene. CDR3 size: 14 residues. Germline assignment: CDR1 MNHNS and CDR2 SASEGT. CDR3 residues: CASSWDRPGGELFF. The CDR3 nucleotides are TGTGCCAGCAGCTGGGACAGGCCAGGGGGGGAGCTGTTTTTT.

This rearrangement joins TRBV5-8 to TRBJ2-3; tentatively, D is TRBD2 (6 bases). Trimming took 0 bases from V and 2 from J, leaving 13 bases between them. The CDR3 sequence is 16 residues long. Germline-derived CDR1 and CDR2 are SGHTS and YDEGEE. CDR3 sequence reads: CASSLDGSGTTDTQYF. CDR3 DNA: TGTGCCAGCAGCTTGGACGGTAGCGGAACCACAGATACGCAGTATTTT.

The chain joins TRBV2 to TRBJ2-3; 10 bases agree with TRBD1. From germline, CDR1 is SNHLY and CDR2 FYNNEI. Trimming at V came to 8 bases and at J to 4 bases, leaving 9 bases not matched to a gene. The CDR3 spans 15 residues. For the CDR3, the DNA is TGTGCCAGCGGGAGGGACAGGGGAGTTTCAGATACGCAGTATTTT. It encodes CASGRDRGVSDTQYF.

V usage is TRBV7-8 and J usage is TRBJ2-7; TRBD1 is a possible D gene (5 bases). CDR3 length: 15 residues. V lost 1 base and J lost 0, with 10 bases in between. Per the germline V gene, CDR1 is SGHVS and CDR2 is FQNEAQ. Written as DNA, the CDR3 is TGTGCCAGCAGCTTAGGACAGCCCTTCTCCTACGAGCAGTACTTC. Amino acid sequence: CASSLGQPFSYEQYF.

In DNA form, the CDR3 reads TGTGCCAGCAGCTTATTAGGCCGACTCCATGAGCAGTTCTTC. As protein: CASSLLGRLHEQFF. The gene calls are TRBV7-8 and TRBJ2-1; no reliable D call. This CDR3 spans 14 amino acids. The germline CDR1 and CDR2 sequences are SGHVS and FQNEAQ. V shed 2 bases and J shed 8 bases, with 13 bases lying between them.

This clone came up once. The chain recombines TRBV2 with TRBJ1-1, with D uncertain. V lost 4 bases to trimming and J lost 0 bases, with 24 bases between them. The CDR3 consists of 19 residues. The germline V gene encodes CDR1 SNHLY and CDR2 FYNNEI. CDR3 coding DNA: TGTGCCAGCAGTGGAACCGGGAGCCAAACCCCCCATATGAACACTGAAGCTTTCTTT. Amino acid sequence: CASSGTGSQTPHMNTEAFF.

The chain carries TRBV5-4 and TRBJ2-2; a weak D match, TRBD1 (5 bases). CDR1 is SGHNT, CDR2 YYREEE, per germline (reference sequence). The CDR3 length is 16 residues. The germline V and J ends were trimmed by 0 bases and 2 bases, with 11 bases remaining between them. The chain's CDR3 is CASSLVQGLNTGELFF. The CDR3 region has the DNA TGTGCCAGCAGCTTGGTTCAGGGCTTAAACACCGGGGAGCTGTTTTTT.

The rearrangement links TRBV19 to TRBJ2-7; 8 bases match TRBD2. CDR3 size: 15 residues. With 5 bases clipped from V and 3 bases from J, the junction kept 9 bases outside the gene matches. Germline CDR1 reads LNHDA; CDR2 reads SQIVND (reference sequence). CDR3 sequence (DNA): TGTGCCAGTAGTGTCGGGACTAGTACTTACTACGAGCAGTACTTC. The encoded protein is CASSVGTSTYYEQYF.

CDR3 in amino acids: CASSARDRDDEKLFF. The CDR3 region has the DNA TGTGCCAGCAGTGCCCGGGACAGGGACGATGAAAAACTGTTTTTT. The chain recombines TRBV27 with TRBJ1-4; TRBD1 agrees at 9 bases. This CDR3 is 15 amino acids long. V was clipped by 5 bases and J by 6 bases; unmatched bases: 7. Per the germline V gene, CDR1 is MNHEY and CDR2 is SMNVEV (reference sequence).